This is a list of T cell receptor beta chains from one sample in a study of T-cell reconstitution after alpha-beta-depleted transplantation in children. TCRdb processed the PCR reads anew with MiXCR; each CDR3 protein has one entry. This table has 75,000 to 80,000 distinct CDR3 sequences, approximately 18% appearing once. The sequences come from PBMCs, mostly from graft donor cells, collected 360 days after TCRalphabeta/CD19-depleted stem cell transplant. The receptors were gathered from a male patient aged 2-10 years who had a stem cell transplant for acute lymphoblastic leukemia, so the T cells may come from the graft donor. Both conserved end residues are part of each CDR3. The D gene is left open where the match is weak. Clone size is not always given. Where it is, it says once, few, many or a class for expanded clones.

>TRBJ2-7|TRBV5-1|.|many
TGCGCCAGCAGCCCGGAACTTCAGGGCTACGAGCAGTACTTC
CASSPELQGYEQYF
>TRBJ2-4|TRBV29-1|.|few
TGCAGCGTTGAAGTTCTAGCCAAAAACATTCAGTACTTC
CSVEVLAKNIQYF
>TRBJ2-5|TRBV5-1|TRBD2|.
TGCGCCAGCAGCTTTGGTACGACTAGCGGGAGGGGATTCCAAGAGACCCAGTACTTC
CASSFGTTSGRGFQETQYF
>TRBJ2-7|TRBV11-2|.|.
TGTGCCAGCAGCCTGACACCGGGCAGGTCCTACGAGCAGTACTTC
CASSLTPGRSYEQYF
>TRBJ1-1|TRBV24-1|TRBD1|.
TGTGCCACCAGTGATTCGACAGGGCGGAACACTGAAGCTTTCTTT
CATSDSTGRNTEAFF
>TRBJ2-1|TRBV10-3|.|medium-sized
TGTGCCATCAGGGGGCCGGGGGCTATCCCTAATGAGCAGTTCTTC
CAIRGPGAIPNEQFF
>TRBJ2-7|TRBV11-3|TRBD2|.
TGTGCCAGCAGTTTTAGGTCGGGGGGTTACGAGCAGTACTTC
CASSFRSGGYEQYF
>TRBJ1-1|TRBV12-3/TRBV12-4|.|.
TGTGCCAGCAGCCCCCGGACAGAATATATGAACACTGAAGCTTTCTTT
CASSPRTEYMNTEAFF
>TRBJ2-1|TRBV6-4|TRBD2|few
TGTGCCAGCGACGTTTGGGGACCGGGACTAGCGGACCAGAGCTCCTACAATGAGCAGTTCTTC
CASDVWGPGLADQSSYNEQFF
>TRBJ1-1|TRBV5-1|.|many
TGCGCCAGCAGCAGTTTGGGGGCGCCAGCTTTCTTT
CASSSLGAPAFF
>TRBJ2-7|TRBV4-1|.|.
TGCGCCAGCAGCCAAGATGGTTTTAAGGTCAGACCTTCCTACGAGCAGTACTTC
CASSQDGFKVRPSYEQYF
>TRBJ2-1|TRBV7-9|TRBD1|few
TGTGCCAGCAGCAACAGGGACAGGGCCAATCACAATGAGCAGTTCTTC
CASSNRDRANHNEQFF
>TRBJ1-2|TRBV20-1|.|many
TGCAGTGCTAGAGTCAGTACGGTTCGTGGCTACACCTTC
CSARVSTVRGYTF
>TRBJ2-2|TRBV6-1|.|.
TGTGCCAGCATGAGGTTTAGGACTTCGAACACCGGGGAGCTGTTTTTT
CASMRFRTSNTGELFF
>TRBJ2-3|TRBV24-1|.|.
TGTGCCACCAGTGATTTTGCCACAGATACGCAGTATTTT
CATSDFATDTQYF
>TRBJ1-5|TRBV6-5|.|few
TGTGCCAGCAGTTCCCCCTATAGCAATCAGCCCCAGCATTTT
CASSSPYSNQPQHF
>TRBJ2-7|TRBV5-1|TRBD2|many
TGCGCCAGCAGCCCTAGACTAGCATCCTACGAGCAGTACTTC
CASSPRLASYEQYF
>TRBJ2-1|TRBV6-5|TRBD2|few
TGTGCCAGCAGTTACCCAGGACTAGCGGGAGAGGACGAGCAGTTCTTC
CASSYPGLAGEDEQFF
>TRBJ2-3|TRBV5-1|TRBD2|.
TGCGCCAGCAGATTTAGCGGGAGAGTTACAGATACGCAGTATTTT
CASRFSGRVTDTQYF
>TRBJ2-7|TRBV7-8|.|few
TGTGCCAGCAGCTTAGGGCAGGCCTCCTACGAGCAGTACTTC
CASSLGQASYEQYF
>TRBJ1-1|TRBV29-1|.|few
TGCAGCGGAAGGGCTAACACTGAAGCTTTCTTT
CSGRANTEAFF
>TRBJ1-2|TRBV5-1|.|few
TGCGCCAGCAGCGACGGGACAAACTATGGCTACACCTTC
CASSDGTNYGYTF
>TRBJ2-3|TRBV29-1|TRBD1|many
TGCGGGACAGGGAAAAGGACAGATACGCAGTATTTT
CGTGKRTDTQYF
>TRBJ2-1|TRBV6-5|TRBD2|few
TGTGCCAGCAGATCCGGGACTAGCTACAATGAGCAGTTCTTC
CASRSGTSYNEQFF
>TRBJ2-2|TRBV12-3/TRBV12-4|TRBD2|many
TGTGCCAGCAGTGTGGGACTAAACGCCGGGGAGCTGTTTTTT
CASSVGLNAGELFF
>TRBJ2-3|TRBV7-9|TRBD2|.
TGTGCCAGCAGCTTCTCCGGGACTACCACAGATACGCAGTATTTT
CASSFSGTTTDTQYF
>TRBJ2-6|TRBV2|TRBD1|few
TGTGCCAGCAGGACAGGGGGCCAGTGGGCCAACGTCCTGACTTTC
CASRTGGQWANVLTF
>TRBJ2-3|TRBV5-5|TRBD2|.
TGTGCCAGCAGCTCCGGGGTGCGGGAGGGCCTTTCGGATACGCAGTATTTT
CASSSGVREGLSDTQYF
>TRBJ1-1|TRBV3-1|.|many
TGTGCCAGCAGCCCCAAACACGACACCCTTTGGAACACTGAAGCTTTCTTT
CASSPKHDTLWNTEAFF
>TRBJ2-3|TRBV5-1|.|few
TGCGCCAGCAGCTTGGGAGGGCCGGCGAGCACAGATACGCAGTATTTT
CASSLGGPASTDTQYF
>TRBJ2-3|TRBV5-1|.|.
TGCGCCAGCAGCTCCAACGTACTGGGCACAGATACGCAGTATTTT
CASSSNVLGTDTQYF
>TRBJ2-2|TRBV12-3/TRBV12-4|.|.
TGTGCCAGCAGTTTTCTATTGGCGGACTCGAACACCGGGGAGCTGTTTTTT
CASSFLLADSNTGELFF
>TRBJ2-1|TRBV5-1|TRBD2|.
TGCGCCAGCAGCACAGCGGGAGGGCTAGTGTCCTACAATGAGCAGTTCTTC
CASSTAGGLVSYNEQFF
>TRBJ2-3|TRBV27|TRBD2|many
TGTGCCAGCGGACTAGGATTTAGCACAGATACGCAGTATTTT
CASGLGFSTDTQYF
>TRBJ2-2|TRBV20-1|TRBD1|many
TGCAGTGCTAGACCGGGACAGCTTCTCACCGGGGAGCTGTTTTTT
CSARPGQLLTGELFF
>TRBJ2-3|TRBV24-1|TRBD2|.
TGTGCCACCAGTGATTTGCTACGGAATAGACTAGCGGGAGAACCAGATACGCAGTATTTT
CATSDLLRNRLAGEPDTQYF